The 29 T cell receptor beta chains presented below share a single source sample, sequenced in a study of human thymus T cells. TCRdb's copy holds only in-frame clones and misses some; the assay was immunoSEQ multiplex PCR. The data contain roughly 120,000 clones, around 94% of them singletons. Corrective cardiac operations yielded the resected thymus tissue. Specimen: thymus tissue. These receptors all come from a boy in the first two years of life with a congenital heart defect but otherwise immunologically healthy.

The chain is built from TRBV6-5 and TRBJ2-7, with 8 bases identical to TRBD2. The CDR3 contains 14 residues. Germline values: CDR1 MNHEY, CDR2 SVGAGI. V was pared by 6 bases and J by 3 bases, with 7 bases of the junction left unmatched. The CDR3 sequence is CASSPRGAFYEQYF. CDR3 sequence (DNA): TGTGCCAGCAGCCCGCGGGGGGCTTTCTACGAGCAGTACTTC.

This clone was seen once. The genes are TRBV5-6 and TRBJ1-1, with 12 nucleotides matching TRBD1. In germline, CDR1 is SGHDT, CDR2 YYEEEE. CDR3 length equals 17 residues. J gave up 5 bases and V 3 bases, and 11 bases lay outside the gene matches. The CDR3, as DNA: TGTGCCAGCAGCTCACTACCGGGACAGGGGGCTGGGACTGAAGCTTTCTTT. Amino acids: CASSSLPGQGAGTEAFF.

This sequence joins TRBV18 and TRBJ2-7; D gene unclear. Trimming left V 3 bases short and J 3 bases short, with 9 bases between. Per the germline V gene, CDR1 is KGHSH and CDR2 is LQKENI. The CDR3 is made up of 13 amino acids. The CDR3 bases are TGTGCCAGCTCACCGAAACCGAACTACGAGCAGTACTTC. The encoded protein is CASSPKPNYEQYF.

V and J are TRBV4-1 and TRBJ1-1; D might be TRBD1 (6 bases). Trimming removed 1 base at V and 6 bases at J, with 12 bases between. Germline CDR1 reads MGHRA; CDR2 reads YSYEKL. The CDR3 covers 14 residues. CDR3 sequence reads: CASSQGGPGAEAFF. The CDR3 bases are TGCGCCAGCAGCCAAGGGGGGCCCGGTGCTGAAGCTTTCTTT.

The V gene is TRBV6-1, the J gene TRBJ1-1; possibly TRBD1 for D (6 bases). CDR1 and CDR2 (germline): MNHNS, SASEGT. The CDR3 is 14 residues long. Trimming took 8 bases from V and 4 from J, leaving 17 bases between them. The CDR3 protein is CASYPGALSTEAFF. The CDR3, as DNA: TGTGCCAGCTACCCGGGGGCGCTATCCACTGAAGCTTTCTTT.

CDR3 residues: CASSLRRGRGTDTQYF. DNA of the CDR3: TGTGCCAGCAGCTTACGCAGGGGGCGCGGCACAGATACGCAGTATTTT. This rearrangement joins TRBV5-4 to TRBJ2-3, with 8 bases fitting TRBD1. Trimming cost V 2 bases and J 1 base; bases outside gene matches: 6. The CDR3 runs 16 residues. CDR1 is SGHNT and CDR2 is YYREEE in the germline V gene (reference sequence).

The V call is TRBV20-1, the J call TRBJ2-1; D is uncertain. Germline V lookup: CDR1 DFQATT, CDR2 SNEGSKA (reference sequence). The CDR3 has 10 residues. Trimming took 5 bases from V and 3 from J, leaving 2 bases between them. The CDR3 protein is CSAFYNEQFF. CDR3 nucleotides: TGCAGTGCTTTCTACAATGAGCAGTTCTTC.

This chain links TRBV11-3 with TRBJ2-2; D not resolved. V lost 5 bases to trimming and J lost 6 bases, with 13 bases between them. The CDR3 totals 14 residues. The germline V gene has CDR1 SGHNT and CDR2 YENEEA. The CDR3 region is CASSGAGWSGELFF. The CDR3 DNA follows: TGTGCCAGCAGCGGCGCAGGTTGGTCCGGGGAGCTGTTTTTT. Looking up the rest from reference TRBV11-3 and TRBJ2-2 gives the full variable domain: EAGVVQSPRYKIIEKKQPVAFWCNPISGHNTLYWYLQNLGQGPELLIRYENEEAVDDSQLPKDRFSAERLKGVDSTLKIQPAELGDSAVYLCASSGAGWSGELFFGEGSRLTVL.

CDR3 DNA: TGTGCCAGCAGTGAGATCGTGGACAAAAACATTCAGTACTTC. This sequence encodes CASSEIVDKNIQYF. The chain is built from TRBV2 and TRBJ2-4; D gene ambiguous. CDR1 is SNHLY, CDR2 FYNNEI, per germline. CDR3 length: 14 residues. With 3 bases removed from V and 3 bases from J, the gap between germline ends came to 9 bases.

This chain links TRBV25-1 with TRBJ2-5; 9 nucleotides align to TRBD2. CDR1 is MGHDK, CDR2 SYGVNS, per germline. Trimming at V came to 5 bases and at J to 3 bases, leaving 7 bases not matched to a gene. The CDR3 runs to 15 residues. As DNA, the CDR3 is TGTGCCAGCAGTAGGCGGGGGGGAAAAGAAGAGACCCAGTACTTC. This encodes CASSRRGGKEETQYF.

The CDR3: CASSQESGRRYYGYTF. Written as DNA, the CDR3 is TGCGCCAGCAGCCAAGAAAGTGGCAGGCGATACTATGGCTACACCTTC. V and J are TRBV4-3 and TRBJ1-2; no firm D call. Germline V lookup: CDR1 LGHNA, CDR2 YSLEER. Trimming took off 0 bases at V and 3 bases at J, with 14 bases between the two ends. This CDR3 has 16 amino acids.

This chain uses TRBV28 with TRBJ2-5; 11 bases line up with TRBD2. CDR3 length equals 19 residues. Germline V gene lookup returns CDR1 MDHEN and CDR2 SYDVKM. V gave up 0 bases and J gave up 2 bases; unmatched junction bases: 11. The CDR3 nucleotides are TGTGCCAGCAGTTTATGCCCCGTTCTAGCGGGGGGTCCACAAGAGACCCAGTACTTC. Protein: CASSLCPVLAGGPQETQYF. Full variable domain (remainder filled in from reference TRBV28 and TRBJ2-5): DVKVTQSSRYLVKRTGEKVFLECVQDMDHENMFWYRQDPGLGLRLIYFSYDVKMKEKGDIPEGYSVSREKKERFSLILESASTNQTSMYLCASSLCPVLAGGPQETQYFGPGTRLLVL.

This chain connects TRBV27 to TRBJ2-1, with TRBD2 matching 11 bases. Trimming at V came to 5 bases and at J to 10 bases, leaving 10 bases not matched to a gene. CDR3 size: 15 residues. Germline CDR1 reads MNHEY; CDR2 reads SMNVEV (reference sequence). The DNA of the CDR3 is TGTGCCAGCAGTCTCAAAATTAGCGGGGGGGAAGAGCAGTTCTTC. It codes for CASSLKISGGEEQFF.

This clone has a single count. V and J are TRBV7-2 and TRBJ2-1; D is possibly TRBD1 (5 bases). This CDR3 is 17 amino acids long. V dropped 6 bases and J dropped 0 bases, with 18 bases sitting between them. CDR1 and CDR2 from the germline V gene are SGHTA and FQGNSA. In DNA form, the CDR3 reads TGTGCCAGCAGGCAAGACAGACAAAAAAGCTCCTACAATGAGCAGTTCTTC. This encodes CASRQDRQKSSYNEQFF.

V and J are TRBV6-5 and TRBJ1-6, with D perhaps matching TRBD1 (5 bases). V was pared by 0 bases and J by 15 bases, with 9 bases between. CDR1 MNHEY and CDR2 SVGAGI come from the germline V gene. The CDR3 extends over 12 amino acids. The CDR3 sequence is CASSYSAGVLHF. The CDR3 nucleotides read TGTGCCAGCAGTTACTCTGCGGGGGTCCTCCACTTT.

The chain carries TRBV5-1 and TRBJ2-5, with 15 bases identical to TRBD2. The V segment lost 4 bases and the J segment 5 bases; nucleotides outside the gene matches: 12. CDR1 and CDR2 (germline): SGHRS, YFSETQ. This CDR3 is 18 amino acids long. CDR3 in amino acids: CASSPGLAGGLRVETQYF. The DNA of the CDR3 is TGCGCCAGCAGCCCGGGACTAGCGGGGGGCCTTCGGGTGGAGACCCAGTACTTC.

The gene calls are TRBV9 and TRBJ2-3; D may be TRBD2 (6 bases). CDR3 length: 17 amino acids. Germline V gene lookup returns CDR1 SGDLS and CDR2 YYNGEE. The V end lost 0 bases, the J end lost 3 bases, and 17 bases lay between the germline ends. The CDR3 coding sequence is TGTGCCAGCAGCGTAGATGGAGGGCGCTCGGTGACAGATACGCAGTATTTT. Translation gives CASSVDGGRSVTDTQYF.

This chain joins TRBV7-2 and TRBJ1-2, with D possibly matching TRBD1 (5 bases). Germline CDR1 and CDR2: SGHTA and FQGNSA. This CDR3 is built from 14 residues. Trimming pared 5 bases from V and 7 bases from J, leaving 17 bases between. The CDR3 protein is CASSPIDRRCGYTF. The CDR3 region has the DNA TGTGCCAGCAGCCCTATCGACAGACGTTGTGGCTACACCTTC. Looking up the rest from reference TRBV7-2 and TRBJ1-2 gives the full variable domain: GAGVSQSPSNKVTEKGKDVELRCDPISGHTALYWYRQSLGQGLEFLIYFQGNSAPDKSGLPSDRFSAERTGGSVSTLTIQRTQQEDSAVYLCASSPIDRRCGYTFGSGTRLTVV.

CDR3 protein: CASSLRAGTHEQFF. CDR3 nucleotide sequence: TGTGCCAGCAGCCTTAGAGCAGGGACCCATGAGCAGTTCTTC. V gene TRBV7-2 combines with J gene TRBJ2-1, with D possibly called TRBD1 or TRBD2 (5 bases each). The CDR3 length is 14 residues. Germline V gene lookup returns CDR1 SGHTA and CDR2 FQGNSA. V was pared by 5 bases and J by 8 bases, with 16 bases between. Supplemented by reference TRBV7-2 and TRBJ2-1, the full variable domain reads GAGVSQSPSNKVTEKGKDVELRCDPISGHTALYWYRQSLGQGLEFLIYFQGNSAPDKSGLPSDRFSAERTGGSVSTLTIQRTQQEDSAVYLCASSLRAGTHEQFFGPGTRLTVL.

This clone showed up just once. The chain is built from TRBV29-1 and TRBJ1-2; perhaps TRBD1 as D (6 bases). V shed 6 bases and J shed 8 bases, with 13 bases lying between them. Germline-derived CDR1 and CDR2 are SQVTM and ANQGSEA. This CDR3 is built from 11 residues. CDR3 loop: CSVDSGYGYTF. The CDR3, as DNA: TGCAGCGTGGACAGTGGTTACGGCTACACCTTC.

The chain links TRBV4-3 to TRBJ2-2; a possible D gene is TRBD1 (5 bases). Germline values: CDR1 LGHNA, CDR2 YSLEER. This CDR3 spans 14 amino acids. Trimming shortened V by 0 bases and J by 6 bases, and 8 bases separated the two germline ends. CDR3 in DNA: TGCGCCAGCAGCCAAGATCGCAGGGCCGGGGAGCTGTTTTTT. Translating it yields CASSQDRRAGELFF.

The CDR3 DNA follows: TGCGCCAGCAGCCAAACCCGGGGAGGGACCAACGTCCTGACTTTC. It yields the protein CASSQTRGGTNVLTF. The chain joins TRBV4-1 to TRBJ2-6; 7 nucleotides line up with TRBD2. V was pared by 2 bases and J by 8 bases, with 6 bases of the junction left unmatched. The CDR3 length is 15 residues. CDR1 MGHRA and CDR2 YSYEKL come from the germline V gene.

This chain links TRBV28 with TRBJ1-2; D might be TRBD1 (6 bases). CDR1 and CDR2 from the germline V gene are MDHEN and SYDVKM. V was cut by 5 bases and J by 6 bases, with 13 bases left in between. The length of the CDR3 is 13 residues. In DNA, the CDR3 is TGTGCCAGCAGTGCCCCGGGGGCCAATGGCTACACCTTC. Translation gives CASSAPGANGYTF.

In DNA, the CDR3 is TGTGCCAGCAGCTTAGCGCGGGGGGTAGGGATTAGCTCCTACAATGAGCAGTTCTTC. It yields the protein CASSLARGVGISSYNEQFF. The chain combines TRBV7-9 with TRBJ2-1; 8 nucleotides line up with TRBD2. J lost 0 bases, V lost 0 bases, and 10 bases had no gene match. The CDR3 length is 19 residues. CDR1 and CDR2 from the germline V gene are SEHNR and FQNEAQ (reference sequence).

The chain carries TRBV2 and TRBJ2-7; the D gene is possibly TRBD2 (6 bases). The V end lost 8 bases, the J end lost 9 bases, and 20 bases lay between the germline ends. Germline loops: CDR1 SNHLY, CDR2 FYNNEI. The CDR3 has 13 residues. CDR3 region: CASSEGLASWQYF. The CDR3 region has the DNA TGTGCCAGCTCTGAGGGACTGGCCTCTTGGCAGTACTTC.

This clone came up once. This chain links TRBV7-2 with TRBJ2-1, with D possibly being TRBD2 (5 bases). Trimming stripped 5 bases from V and 8 bases from J, with 28 bases between. The CDR3 loop spans 18 amino acids. Per germline, CDR1 SGHTA and CDR2 FQGNSA. CDR3 in DNA: TGTGCCAGCAGCCCCCCATCGAGGGTTTGGAGTGAAGGCCATGAGCAGTTCTTC. This codes for CASSPPSRVWSEGHEQFF.

The chain has TRBV12-5 and TRBJ1-1; D is possibly TRBD1 (5 bases). This CDR3 is 17 amino acids long. The V end lost 1 base, the J end lost 0 bases, and 15 bases lay between the germline ends. Looked up from germline, CDR1 is LGHNT and CDR2 is FRNRAP. CDR3: CASGLGLAGWVNTEAFF. The CDR3 DNA sequence: TGTGCTAGTGGTTTGGGTTTGGCAGGGTGGGTGAACACTGAAGCTTTCTTT.

The chain combines TRBV7-9 with TRBJ1-1; D not resolved. Germline-derived CDR1 and CDR2 are SEHNR and FQNEAQ (reference sequence). V gave up 2 bases and J gave up 1 base, with 5 bases separating them. The CDR3 loop spans 13 amino acids. CDR3 region: CASSLMSNTEAFF. The CDR3 DNA sequence: TGTGCCAGCAGCTTAATGTCGAACACTGAAGCTTTCTTT.

The DNA of the CDR3 is TGTGCCACCAGCAGAGATAAAGGCTACGAGCAGTACTTC. The encoded protein is CATSRDKGYEQYF. The chain joins TRBV15 to TRBJ2-7; D is undetermined. The CDR3 covers 13 residues. Germline CDR1 reads LNHNV; CDR2 reads YYDKDF (reference sequence). V gave up 0 bases and J gave up 3 bases, with 6 bases separating them.